The next 10 T cell receptor beta chains were all read from a single sample in a study of immune heterogeneity within non-small cell lung tumors. The authors amplified TCR beta CDR3 by multiplex PCR with 32 V and 13 J primers. One entry per CDR3 protein results from TCRdb running MiXCR on the multiplex PCR reads. The data contain just over 15,000 distinct CDR3 sequences, roughly 30% of them seen just once; the ten biggest clones take up 3.5% to 5%. Genomic DNA extracted from bulk tumor tissue served as template. A total of about 550 ng was used per sample. Collection of several biopsies per primary tumor, spaced far apart, took place during surgery. Curative surgical treatment was performed in patients who had newly diagnosed, untreated non-small cell lung cancer. Sequencing was performed on lung tumor tissue. These receptors came from a middle-aged man with non-small cell lung cancer.

The chain links TRBV2 to TRBJ2-5, with D maybe TRBD1 (6 bases). Trimming stripped 4 bases from V and 6 bases from J, with 12 bases between. The CDR3 length is 13 residues. The V gene's germline CDR1 is SNHLY and CDR2 FYNNEI. CDR3 loop: CASSVDSGKTQYF. The CDR3 DNA sequence: TGTGCCAGCAGTGTGGACAGTGGGAAGACCCAGTACTTC.

This clonotype is labeled medium-sized (0.01 to 0.1%). The V call is TRBV19, the J call TRBJ1-6; 7 nucleotides match TRBD1. The CDR3 covers 13 residues. Per germline, CDR1 LNHDA and CDR2 SQIVND (reference sequence). Trimming at V came to 6 bases and at J to 7 bases, leaving 3 bases not matched to a gene. CDR3 DNA: TGTGCCAGTAGCTCGACAGGGAATTCACCCCTCCACTTT. This translates into CASSSTGNSPLHF.

The chain combines TRBV7-2 with TRBJ2-1, with 8 bases fitting TRBD2. The CDR3 spans 15 residues. Germline lookup yields CDR1 SGHTA and CDR2 FQGNSA. V was clipped by 0 bases and J by 10 bases; unmatched bases: 8. CDR3 sequence: CASSLAHSTSAEQFF. For the CDR3, the DNA is TGTGCCAGCAGCTTAGCGCACTCGACTAGCGCCGAGCAGTTCTTC.

The J gene is TRBJ2-7, the V gene TRBV4-2, with 8 bases lining up with TRBD2. The CDR3 runs 15 residues. V dropped 0 bases and J dropped 3; count of bases not matched to a gene: 4. Germline CDR1 reads LGHNA; CDR2 reads YNFKEQ. The CDR3 protein is CASSQDLAGGYEQYF. For the CDR3, the DNA is TGTGCCAGCAGCCAAGATCTAGCGGGCGGCTACGAGCAGTACTTC.

This clonotype appeared many times. J is TRBJ2-7 and V is TRBV20-1, with 9 bases aligning to TRBD2. Per the germline V gene, CDR1 is DFQATT and CDR2 is SNEGSKA (reference sequence). V lost 3 bases to trimming and J lost 4 bases; unmatched junction nucleotides: 7. This CDR3 is built from 14 residues. The CDR3 coding sequence is TGCAGTGCTAGCTTAGCGGGAGTTGTTTACGAGCAGTACTTC. Its protein is CSASLAGVVYEQYF.

Worth noting for this clonotype: Mismatch with germline at one junction end may stem from a read error. The chain links TRBV11-3 to TRBJ2-2, with a weak D call TRBD2 (5 bases). Germline assignment: CDR1 SGHNT and CDR2 YENEEA. The CDR3 has 13 amino acids. The CDR3 region is CASSQKSTGDLFF. DNA for the CDR3: TGTGCCAGCAGCCAGAAGAGCACCGGGGATCTGTTTTTT.

This chain uses TRBV5-6 with TRBJ2-3; tentative D call: TRBD1 (5 bases). This CDR3 comprises 14 residues. Trimming left V 4 bases short and J 6 bases short, with 15 bases between. CDR1 and CDR2 from the germline V gene are SGHDT and YYEEEE. CDR3 in amino acids: CASSKQGIRDTQYF. Here the CDR3 DNA reads TGTGCCAGCAGCAAGCAGGGTATCCGGGATACGCAGTATTTT. Supplemented by reference TRBV5-6 and TRBJ2-3, the full variable domain reads DAGVTQSPTHLIKTRGQQVTLRCSPKSGHDTVSWYQQALGQGPQFIFQYYEEEERQRGNFPDRFSGHQFPNYSSELNVNALLLGDSALYLCASSKQGIRDTQYFGPGTRLTVL.

Worth noting for this clonotype: A much larger clone differs from this one at a single base, so this may be a read error. The rearrangement joins TRBV19 to TRBJ1-2; D not certain. Germline V CDR1 and CDR2: LNHDA, SQIVND (reference sequence). CDR3 length: 14 amino acids. As DNA, the CDR3 is TGTGTCAGTAGTATAGGAACCTCGGGAGGTGGCTACACCTTC. Protein product: CVSSIGTSGGGYTF.

This clonotype was found a few times. V gene TRBV5-4 combines with J gene TRBJ2-7, with TRBD1 matching over 9 bases. The germline V gene has CDR1 SGHNT and CDR2 YYREEE (reference sequence). The CDR3 totals 15 residues. The V segment lost 2 bases and the J segment 2 bases; nucleotides outside the gene matches: 5. CDR3 sequence (DNA): TGTGCCAGCAGCTTAGGACAGGGGACGGCCTACGAGCAGTACTTC. The encoded protein is CASSLGQGTAYEQYF.

This clonotype was counted between two and nine times. V and J are TRBV5-1 and TRBJ2-3; 7 nucleotides match TRBD2. Germline trimming cut 4 bases from V and 1 base from J; bases unmatched to any gene: 15. This CDR3 has 18 residues. CDR1 is SGHRS, CDR2 YFSETQ, per germline. The CDR3 DNA follows: TGCGCCAGCAGCCCCGGGACTAACGGGAGGTGGGGCACAGATACGCAGTATTTT. This translates into CASSPGTNGRWGTDTQYF.